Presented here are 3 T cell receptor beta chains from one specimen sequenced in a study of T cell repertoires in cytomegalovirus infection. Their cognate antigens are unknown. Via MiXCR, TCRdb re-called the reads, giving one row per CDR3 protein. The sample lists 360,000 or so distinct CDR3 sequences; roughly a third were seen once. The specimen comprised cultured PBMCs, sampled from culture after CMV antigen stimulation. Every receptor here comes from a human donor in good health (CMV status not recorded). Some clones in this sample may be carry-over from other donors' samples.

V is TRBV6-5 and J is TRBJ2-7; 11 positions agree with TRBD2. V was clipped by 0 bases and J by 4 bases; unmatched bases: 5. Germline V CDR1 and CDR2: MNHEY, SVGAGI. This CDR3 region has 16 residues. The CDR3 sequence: CASSYSIAGGSYEQYF. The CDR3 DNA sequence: TGTGCCAGCAGTTACTCGATAGCGGGAGGGAGTTACGAGCAGTACTTC.

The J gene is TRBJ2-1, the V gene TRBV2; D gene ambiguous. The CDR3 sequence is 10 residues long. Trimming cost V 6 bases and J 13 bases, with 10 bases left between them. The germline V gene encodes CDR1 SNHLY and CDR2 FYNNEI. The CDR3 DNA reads TGTGCCAGCAGCTCCCCTGGTCAGTTCTTC. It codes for CASSSPGQFF.

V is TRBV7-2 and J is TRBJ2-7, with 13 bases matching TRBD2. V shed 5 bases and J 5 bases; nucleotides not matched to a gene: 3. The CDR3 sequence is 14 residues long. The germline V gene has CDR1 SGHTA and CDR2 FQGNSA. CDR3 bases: TGTGCCAGCAGCCTAGGGACTAGCGGGGACGAGCAGTACTTC. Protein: CASSLGTSGDEQYF.